Below are 16 T cell receptor beta chains sequenced from a single sample in a study of T cell responses to AZD1222 COVID-19 vaccine. Assay: immunoSEQ multiplex PCR; the TCRdb copy retains only in-frame clones and omits some. The profile shows fewer than 300,000 clones, 85% to 95% of them singletons. Material: peripheral blood, obtained on day 0 of AZD1222 vaccination. The receptors shown here come from an adult in good health.

The rearrangement links TRBV10-1 to TRBJ2-1; 10 nucleotides line up with TRBD2. J lost 4 bases, V lost 8 bases, and 14 bases had no gene match. The CDR3 loop spans 17 amino acids. Looked up from germline, CDR1 is WNHNN and CDR2 is SYGVQD (reference sequence). CDR3 coding DNA: TGCGCCAGCCACATAGGGGCTGGGACTAGCGTATACAATGAGCAGTTCTTC. Its protein product is CASHIGAGTSVYNEQFF.

The chain carries TRBV18 and TRBJ2-6; unclear D gene. The germline V gene encodes CDR1 KGHSH and CDR2 LQKENI. This CDR3 has 15 amino acids. The V end was cut by 1 base, the J end by 4 bases, with 8 bases between. As DNA, the CDR3 is TGTGCCAGCTCACCACGGATAGACGGGGCCAACGTCCTGACTTTC. Translated, it gives CASSPRIDGANVLTF.

This rearrangement joins TRBV5-1 to TRBJ2-7; the D call may be TRBD1 or TRBD2 (5 bases each). Trimming removed 2 bases from V and 6 bases from J, with 15 bases in between. CDR1 and CDR2 from the germline V gene are SGHRS and YFSETQ. This CDR3 is 14 amino acids long. CDR3 nucleotides: TGCGCCAGCAGCTTTAGCTCAGAGGGGTCCGAGCAGTACTTC. Protein sequence: CASSFSSEGSEQYF.

The chain carries TRBV4-3 and TRBJ2-2, with 8 nucleotides matching TRBD2. The CDR3 covers 18 residues. J lost 0 bases, V lost 2 bases, and 8 bases had no gene match. Germline V gene sequence: CDR1 LGHNA, CDR2 YSLEER. This chain's CDR3 is CASSQSLAGGSNTGELFF. The CDR3 DNA reads TGCGCCAGCAGCCAAAGTCTAGCGGGCGGATCGAACACCGGGGAGCTGTTTTTT.

This chain uses TRBV28 with TRBJ2-2; D might be TRBD1 or TRBD2, each matching 6 bases. Trimming cost V 6 bases and J 1 base, with 21 bases left between them. CDR3 length: 18 amino acids. From germline, CDR1 is MDHEN and CDR2 SYDVKM. The CDR3, as DNA: TGTGCCAGCAGGCCTTTCCAGGGGACTCATCAGAACACCGGGGAGCTGTTTTTT. It specifies CASRPFQGTHQNTGELFF.

The chain combines TRBV2 with TRBJ1-5, with 8 bases matching TRBD1. The CDR3 consists of 14 residues. CDR1 and CDR2 (germline): SNHLY, FYNNEI. J gave up 6 bases and V 6 bases, and 7 bases lay outside the gene matches. Written as DNA, the CDR3 is TGTGCCAGCAGCCGTGACAGGGGAGGTCAGCCCCAGCATTTT. This translates into CASSRDRGGQPQHF. Drawing the rest from reference TRBV2 and TRBJ1-5, the complete variable domain is EPEVTQTPSHQVTQMGQEVILRCVPISNHLYFYWYRQILGQKVEFLVSFYNNEISEKSEIFDDQFSVERPDGSNFTLKIRSTKLEDSAMYFCASSRDRGGQPQHFGDGTRLSIL.

This chain joins TRBV2 and TRBJ2-3; 10 bases agree with TRBD2. The CDR3 loop spans 15 amino acids. The V segment lost 6 bases and the J segment 1 base; nucleotides outside the gene matches: 4. The germline gives CDR1 SNHLY, CDR2 FYNNEI. CDR3 protein: CASRPLAGRTDTQYF. DNA for the CDR3: TGTGCCAGCAGGCCACTAGCGGGGCGCACAGATACGCAGTATTTT.

J is TRBJ2-3 and V is TRBV9; possibly TRBD1 for D (6 bases). V lost 0 bases and J 4 bases, leaving 12 bases between the germline ends. In germline, CDR1 is SGDLS, CDR2 YYNGEE. This CDR3 has 15 amino acids. The CDR3 DNA follows: TGTGCCAGCAGCGTAGTTTCAGGGGCTGCAGATACGCAGTATTTT. Protein: CASSVVSGAADTQYF.

The V gene is TRBV9, the J gene TRBJ2-2, with D perhaps TRBD1 (5 bases). This CDR3 is 15 amino acids long. The ends were cut back, 4 bases at V and 1 base at J, with 11 bases in the middle. The germline V gene has CDR1 SGDLS and CDR2 YYNGEE. CDR3 protein: CASSLQQGNTGELFF. Written as DNA, the CDR3 is TGTGCCAGCAGCCTCCAGCAGGGGAACACCGGGGAGCTGTTTTTT. Together with reference TRBV9 and TRBJ2-2, the CDR3 gives the full variable domain: DSGVTQTPKHLITATGQRVTLRCSPRSGDLSVYWYQQSLDQGLQFLIQYYNGEERAKGNILERFSAQQFPDLHSELNLSSLELGDSALYFCASSLQQGNTGELFFGEGSRLTVL.

This chain connects TRBV7-9 to TRBJ1-4; D ambiguous. V was shortened by 1 base and J by 6 bases, with 12 bases between the two germline ends. There are 15 residues in the CDR3. The germline gives CDR1 SEHNR, CDR2 FQNEAQ (reference sequence). The CDR3 is CASSLGTPGHEKLFF. Written as DNA, the CDR3 is TGTGCCAGCAGCTTAGGTACCCCGGGCCATGAAAAACTGTTTTTT.

The chain couples TRBV2 to TRBJ1-6; 8 bases match TRBD1. The V segment lost 5 bases and the J segment 4 bases; nucleotides outside the gene matches: 13. The CDR3 runs to 18 residues. The V gene's germline CDR1 is SNHLY and CDR2 FYNNEI. The chain's CDR3 is CASSNRTGLNGYNSPLHF. The CDR3 nucleotides are TGTGCCAGCAGTAACCGGACAGGGCTCAACGGGTATAATTCACCCCTCCACTTT.

The chain combines TRBV10-2 with TRBJ1-1, with D possibly being TRBD1 (5 bases). The ends were cut back, 2 bases at V and 4 bases at J, with 11 bases in the middle. CDR3 length: 14 amino acids. CDR1 and CDR2 (germline): WSHSY, SAAADI. In DNA form, the CDR3 reads TGCGCCAGCAGTGAGCGTCGACAGCTCACTGAAGCTTTCTTT. Translating gives CASSERRQLTEAFF.

Only one count was recorded for this clone. V and J are TRBV4-3 and TRBJ1-5, with D hard to call. V was cut by 3 bases and J by 5 bases, with 14 bases left in between. Germline CDR1 LGHNA, CDR2 YSLEER. This CDR3 is 15 amino acids long. CDR3 residues: CASSQKISGDQPQHF. The CDR3 DNA reads TGCGCCAGCAGCCAGAAAATAAGCGGAGATCAGCCCCAGCATTTT.

The genes are TRBV2 and TRBJ1-5; TRBD1 matches at 8 bases. This CDR3 comprises 15 residues. With V trimmed by 4 bases and J by 4 bases, 6 bases remained unmatched. The germline gives CDR1 SNHLY, CDR2 FYNNEI. CDR3 sequence reads: CASSVDRGRNQPQHF. The CDR3 coding sequence is TGTGCCAGCAGTGTTGACAGGGGTCGAAATCAGCCCCAGCATTTT.

The J gene is TRBJ2-5, the V gene TRBV28; D might be TRBD1 (7 bases). Between the trimmed V and J ends, which lost 1 base and 4 bases, there was a span of 19 bases. The CDR3 has 17 amino acids. Germline CDR1 and CDR2: MDHEN and SYDVKM. This chain's CDR3 is CASSLSFRAGGGETQYF. As DNA, the CDR3 is TGTGCCAGCAGTTTATCGTTTCGGGCAGGGGGAGGAGAGACCCAGTACTTC.

The chain is built from TRBV4-1 and TRBJ1-5; a weak D match, TRBD1 (6 bases). The CDR3 runs 17 residues. Trimming shortened V by 5 bases and J by 0 bases, and 17 bases separated the two germline ends. CDR1 is MGHRA and CDR2 is YSYEKL in the germline V gene. CDR3 region: CASSKGSRGPSNQPQHF. The DNA for the CDR3 is TGCGCCAGCAGCAAGGGGTCCAGGGGACCTAGCAATCAGCCCCAGCATTTT.